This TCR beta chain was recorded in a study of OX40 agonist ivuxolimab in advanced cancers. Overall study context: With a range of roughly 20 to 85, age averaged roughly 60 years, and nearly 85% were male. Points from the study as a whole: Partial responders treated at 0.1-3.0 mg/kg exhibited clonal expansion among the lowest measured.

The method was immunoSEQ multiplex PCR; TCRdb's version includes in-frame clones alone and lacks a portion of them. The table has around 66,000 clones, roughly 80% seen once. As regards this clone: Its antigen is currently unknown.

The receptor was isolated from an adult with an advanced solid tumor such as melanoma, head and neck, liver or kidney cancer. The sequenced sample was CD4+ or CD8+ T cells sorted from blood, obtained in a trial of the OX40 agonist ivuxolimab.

In DNA form, the CDR3 reads TGTGCCAGCAGATGGACAGGGAGAGCGGGGACTGAAGCTTTCTTT. It codes for CASRWTGRAGTEAFF. The chain recombines TRBV11-3 with TRBJ1-1, with TRBD1 identical over 8 bases. The CDR3 spans 15 residues. Per germline, CDR1 SGHNT and CDR2 YENEEA. The V and J ends lost 6 bases and 5 bases, in that order; junction bases with no gene match: 11. The full variable domain, rest sourced from reference TRBV11-3 and TRBJ1-1, is EAGVVQSPRYKIIEKKQPVAFWCNPISGHNTLYWYLQNLGQGPELLIRYENEEAVDDSQLPKDRFSAERLKGVDSTLKIQPAELGDSAVYLCASRWTGRAGTEAFFGQGTRLTVV.